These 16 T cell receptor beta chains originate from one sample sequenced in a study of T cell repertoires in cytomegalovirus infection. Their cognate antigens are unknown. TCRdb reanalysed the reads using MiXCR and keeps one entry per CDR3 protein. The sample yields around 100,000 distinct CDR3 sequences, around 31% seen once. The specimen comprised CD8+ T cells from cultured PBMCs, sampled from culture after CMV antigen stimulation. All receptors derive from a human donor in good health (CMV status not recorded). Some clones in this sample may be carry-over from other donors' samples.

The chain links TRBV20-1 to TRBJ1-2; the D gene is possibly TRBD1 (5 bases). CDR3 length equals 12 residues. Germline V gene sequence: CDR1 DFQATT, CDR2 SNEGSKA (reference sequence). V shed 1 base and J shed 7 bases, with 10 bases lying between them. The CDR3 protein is CSARGQGSGYTF. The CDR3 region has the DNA TGCAGTGCTAGAGGGCAGGGTAGTGGCTACACCTTC.

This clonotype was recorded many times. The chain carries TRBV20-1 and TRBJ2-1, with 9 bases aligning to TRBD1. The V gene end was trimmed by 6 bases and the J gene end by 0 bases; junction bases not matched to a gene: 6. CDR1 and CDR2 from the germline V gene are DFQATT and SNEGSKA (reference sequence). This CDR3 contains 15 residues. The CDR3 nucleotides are TGCAGTGCCCCTGACAGGGGGAGCTCCTACAATGAGCAGTTCTTC. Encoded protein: CSAPDRGSSYNEQFF.

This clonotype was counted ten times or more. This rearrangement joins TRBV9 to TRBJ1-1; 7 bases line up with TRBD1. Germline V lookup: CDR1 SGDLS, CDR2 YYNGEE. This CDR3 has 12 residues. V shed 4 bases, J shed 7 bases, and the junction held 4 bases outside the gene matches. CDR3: CASSTRQGEAFF. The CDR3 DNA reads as TGTGCCAGCAGCACACGACAGGGTGAAGCTTTCTTT.

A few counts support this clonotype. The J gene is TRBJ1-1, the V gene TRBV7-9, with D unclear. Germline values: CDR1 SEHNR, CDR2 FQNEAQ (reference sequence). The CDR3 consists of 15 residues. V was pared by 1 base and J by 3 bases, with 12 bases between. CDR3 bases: TGTGCCAGCAGCTTAGGAAGGTCTGGGGACACTGAAGCTTTCTTT. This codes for CASSLGRSGDTEAFF. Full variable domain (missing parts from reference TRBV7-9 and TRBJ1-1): DTGVSQNPRHKITKRGQNVTFRCDPISEHNRLYWYRQTLGQGPEFLTYFQNEAQLEKSRLLSDRFSAERPKGSFSTLEIQRTEQGDSAMYLCASSLGRSGDTEAFFGQGTRLTVV.

CDR3 loop: CASSQTGGSSGNTIYF. The CDR3 DNA reads TGTGCCAGCAGCCAGACAGGCGGGAGCTCTGGAAACACCATATATTTT. V is TRBV9 and J is TRBJ1-3; a weak D match, TRBD1 (6 bases). Per germline, CDR1 SGDLS and CDR2 YYNGEE. Trimming removed 4 bases from V and 0 bases from J, with 14 bases in between. The CDR3 is made up of 16 amino acids.

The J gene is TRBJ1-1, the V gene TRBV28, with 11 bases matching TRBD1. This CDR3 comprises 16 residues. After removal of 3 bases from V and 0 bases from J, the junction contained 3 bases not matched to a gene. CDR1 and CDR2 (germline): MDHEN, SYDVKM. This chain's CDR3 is CASSLGQGVMNTEAFF. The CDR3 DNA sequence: TGTGCCAGCAGTTTGGGACAGGGGGTAATGAACACTGAAGCTTTCTTT.

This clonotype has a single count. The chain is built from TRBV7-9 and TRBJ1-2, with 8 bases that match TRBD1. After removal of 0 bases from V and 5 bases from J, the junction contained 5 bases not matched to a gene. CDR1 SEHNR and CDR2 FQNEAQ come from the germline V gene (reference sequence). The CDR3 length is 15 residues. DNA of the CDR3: TGTGCCAGCAGCTTAGCCGCAGGGGGCGCGTATGGCTACACCTTC. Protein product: CASSLAAGGAYGYTF. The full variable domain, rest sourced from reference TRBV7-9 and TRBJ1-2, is DTGVSQNPRHKITKRGQNVTFRCDPISEHNRLYWYRQTLGQGPEFLTYFQNEAQLEKSRLLSDRFSAERPKGSFSTLEIQRTEQGDSAMYLCASSLAAGGAYGYTFGSGTRLTVV.

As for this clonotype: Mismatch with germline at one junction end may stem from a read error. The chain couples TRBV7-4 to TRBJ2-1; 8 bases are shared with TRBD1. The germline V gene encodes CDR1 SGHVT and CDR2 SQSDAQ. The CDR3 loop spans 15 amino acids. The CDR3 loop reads CAGSPTGEIDYEQFF. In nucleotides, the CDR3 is TGTGCCGGCAGCCCGACAGGGGAAATCGACTATGAGCAGTTCTTC.

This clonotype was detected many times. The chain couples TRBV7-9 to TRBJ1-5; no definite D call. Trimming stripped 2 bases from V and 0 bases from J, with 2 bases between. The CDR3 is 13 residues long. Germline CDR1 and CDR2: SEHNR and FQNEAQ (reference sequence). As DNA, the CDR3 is TGTGCCAGCAGCTTATCTAGCAATCAGCCCCAGCATTTT. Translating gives CASSLSSNQPQHF.

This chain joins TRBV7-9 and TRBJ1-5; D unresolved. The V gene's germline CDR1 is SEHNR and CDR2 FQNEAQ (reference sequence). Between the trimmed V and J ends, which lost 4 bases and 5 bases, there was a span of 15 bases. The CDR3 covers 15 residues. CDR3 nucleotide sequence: TGTGCCAGCAGCTCCGGGAAACGGAGGGATCAGCCCCAGCATTTT. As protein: CASSSGKRRDQPQHF. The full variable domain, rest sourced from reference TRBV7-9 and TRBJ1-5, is DTGVSQNPRHKITKRGQNVTFRCDPISEHNRLYWYRQTLGQGPEFLTYFQNEAQLEKSRLLSDRFSAERPKGSFSTLEIQRTEQGDSAMYLCASSSGKRRDQPQHFGDGTRLSIL.

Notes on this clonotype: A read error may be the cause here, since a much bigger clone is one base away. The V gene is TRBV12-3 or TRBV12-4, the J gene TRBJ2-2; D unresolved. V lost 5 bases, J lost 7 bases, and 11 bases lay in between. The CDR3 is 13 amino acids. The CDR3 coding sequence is TGTGCCAGCAGTCGATCCAGGAGCGGGGAGCTGTTTTTT. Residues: CASSRSRSGELFF.

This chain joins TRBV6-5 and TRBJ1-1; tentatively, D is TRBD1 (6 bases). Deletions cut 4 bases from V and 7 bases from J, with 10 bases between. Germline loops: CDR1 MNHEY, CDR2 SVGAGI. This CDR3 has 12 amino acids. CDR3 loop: CASSLQGDEAFF. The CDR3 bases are TGTGCCAGCAGTTTACAGGGAGATGAAGCTTTCTTT.

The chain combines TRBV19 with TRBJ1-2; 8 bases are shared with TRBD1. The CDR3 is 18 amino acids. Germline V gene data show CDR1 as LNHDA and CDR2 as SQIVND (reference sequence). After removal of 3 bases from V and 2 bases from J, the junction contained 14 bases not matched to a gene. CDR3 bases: TGTGCCAGTAGTATGGACAGGGTAGGGATACGTCTCAACTATGGCTACACCTTC. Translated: CASSMDRVGIRLNYGYTF.

The CDR3 region is CASSLATSGDYQETQYF. CDR3 coding DNA: TGTGCCAGCAGTTTAGCGACTAGCGGGGATTACCAAGAGACCCAGTACTTC. The chain recombines TRBV28 with TRBJ2-5; 11 bases align to TRBD2. The V gene end was trimmed by 2 bases and the J gene end by 0 bases; junction bases not matched to a gene: 5. CDR3 size: 17 residues. CDR1 MDHEN and CDR2 SYDVKM come from the germline V gene.

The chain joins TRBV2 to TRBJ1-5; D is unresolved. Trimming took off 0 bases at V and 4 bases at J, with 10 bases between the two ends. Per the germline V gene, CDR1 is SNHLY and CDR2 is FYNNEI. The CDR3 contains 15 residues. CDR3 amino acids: CASSEAHIGNQPQHF. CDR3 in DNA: TGTGCCAGCAGTGAAGCGCACATTGGGAATCAGCCCCAGCATTTT.

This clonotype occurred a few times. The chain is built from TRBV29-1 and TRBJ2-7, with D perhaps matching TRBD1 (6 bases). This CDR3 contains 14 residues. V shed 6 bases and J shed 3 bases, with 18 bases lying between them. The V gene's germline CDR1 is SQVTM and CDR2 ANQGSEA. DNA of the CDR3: TGCAGCGTGACGACAGGTCTGGGCCTCTACGAGCAGTACTTC. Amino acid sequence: CSVTTGLGLYEQYF.